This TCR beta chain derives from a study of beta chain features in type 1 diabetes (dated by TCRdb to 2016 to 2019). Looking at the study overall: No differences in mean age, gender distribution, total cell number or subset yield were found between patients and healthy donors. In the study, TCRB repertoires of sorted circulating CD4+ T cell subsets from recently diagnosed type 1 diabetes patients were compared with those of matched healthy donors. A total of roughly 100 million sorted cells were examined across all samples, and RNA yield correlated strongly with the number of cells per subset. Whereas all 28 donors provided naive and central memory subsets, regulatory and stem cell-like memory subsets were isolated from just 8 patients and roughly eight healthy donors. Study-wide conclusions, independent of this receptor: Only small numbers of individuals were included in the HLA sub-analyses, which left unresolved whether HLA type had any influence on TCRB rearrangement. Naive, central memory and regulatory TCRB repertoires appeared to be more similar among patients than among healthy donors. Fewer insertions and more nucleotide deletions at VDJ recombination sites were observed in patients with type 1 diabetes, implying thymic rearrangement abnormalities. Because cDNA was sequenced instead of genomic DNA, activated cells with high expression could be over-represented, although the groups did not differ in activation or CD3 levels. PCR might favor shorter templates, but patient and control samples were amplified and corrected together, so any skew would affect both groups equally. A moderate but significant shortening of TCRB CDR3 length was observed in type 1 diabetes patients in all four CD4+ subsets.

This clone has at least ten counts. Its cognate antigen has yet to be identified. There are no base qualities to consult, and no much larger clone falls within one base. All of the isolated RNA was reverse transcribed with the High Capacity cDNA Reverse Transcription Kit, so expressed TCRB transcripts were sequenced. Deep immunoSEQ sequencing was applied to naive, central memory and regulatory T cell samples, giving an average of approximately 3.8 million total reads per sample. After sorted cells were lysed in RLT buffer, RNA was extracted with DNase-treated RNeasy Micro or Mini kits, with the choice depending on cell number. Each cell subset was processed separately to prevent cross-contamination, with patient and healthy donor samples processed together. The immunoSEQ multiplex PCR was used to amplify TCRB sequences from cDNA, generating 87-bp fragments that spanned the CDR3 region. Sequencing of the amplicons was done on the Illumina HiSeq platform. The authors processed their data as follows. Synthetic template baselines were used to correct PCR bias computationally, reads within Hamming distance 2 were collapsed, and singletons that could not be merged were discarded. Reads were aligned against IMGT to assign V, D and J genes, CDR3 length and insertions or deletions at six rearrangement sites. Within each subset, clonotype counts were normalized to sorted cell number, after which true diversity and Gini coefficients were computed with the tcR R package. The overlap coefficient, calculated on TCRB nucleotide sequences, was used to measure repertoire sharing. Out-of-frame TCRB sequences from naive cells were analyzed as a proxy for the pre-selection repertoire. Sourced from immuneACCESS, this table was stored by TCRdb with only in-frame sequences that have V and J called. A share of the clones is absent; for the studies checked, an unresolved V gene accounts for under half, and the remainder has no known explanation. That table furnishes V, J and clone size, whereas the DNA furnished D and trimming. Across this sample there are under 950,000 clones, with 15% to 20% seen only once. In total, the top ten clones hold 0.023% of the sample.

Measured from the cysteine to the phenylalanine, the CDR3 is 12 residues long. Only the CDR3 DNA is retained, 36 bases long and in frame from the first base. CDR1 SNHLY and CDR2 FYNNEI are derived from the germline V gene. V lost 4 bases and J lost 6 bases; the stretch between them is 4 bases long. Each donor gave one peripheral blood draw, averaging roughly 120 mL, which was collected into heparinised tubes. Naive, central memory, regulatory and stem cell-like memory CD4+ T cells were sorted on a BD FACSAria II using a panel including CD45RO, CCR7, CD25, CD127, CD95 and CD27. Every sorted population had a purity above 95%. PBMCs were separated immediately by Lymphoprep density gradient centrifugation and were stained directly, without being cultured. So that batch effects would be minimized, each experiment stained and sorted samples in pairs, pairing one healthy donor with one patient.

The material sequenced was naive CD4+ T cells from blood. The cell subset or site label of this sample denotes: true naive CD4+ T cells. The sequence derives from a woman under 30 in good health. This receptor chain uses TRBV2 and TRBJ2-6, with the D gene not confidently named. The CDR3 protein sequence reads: CASSGVANVLTF. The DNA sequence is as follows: TGTGCCAGCAGTGGGGTGGCCAACGTCCTGACTTTC.